Presented here are 3 T cell receptor beta chains from one specimen sequenced in a study of blood T cell repertoires in COVID-19. The table came from immunoSEQ multiplex PCR; TCRdb's copy has only in-frame clones and leaves some out. This table has approximately 50,000 clones, over 75% appearing once. Sequenced: peripheral blood. The receptors were gathered from a human donor in a cohort sampled during active COVID-19.

This chain connects TRBV5-6 to TRBJ1-2, with TRBD1 identical over 9 bases. This CDR3 comprises 16 residues. J was trimmed by 3 bases and V by 0 bases; bases with no gene match: 6. Germline V CDR1 and CDR2: SGHDT, YYEEEE. The CDR3 DNA sequence: TGTGCCAGCAGCTTGGTGTCGACAGGGGGGGACTATGGCTACACCTTC. Translated: CASSLVSTGGDYGYTF.

The gene calls are TRBV11-2 and TRBJ1-2, with D possibly being TRBD1 (5 bases). Per germline, CDR1 SGHAT and CDR2 FQNNGV. This CDR3 region has 15 residues. The germline V and J ends were trimmed by 3 bases and 1 base, with 12 bases remaining between them. CDR3 amino acids: CASSFVGRDNYGYTF. The CDR3 DNA is TGTGCCAGCAGCTTTGTAGGCAGGGATAACTATGGCTACACCTTC. The entire variable domain, with the rest obtained from reference TRBV11-2 and TRBJ1-2, is as follows: EAGVAQSPRYKIIEKRQSVAFWCNPISGHATLYWYQQILGQGPKLLIQFQNNGVVDDSQLPKDRFSAERLKGVDSTLKIQPAKLEDSAVYLCASSFVGRDNYGYTFGSGTRLTVV.

This chain connects TRBV6-5 to TRBJ1-2; 9 bases align to TRBD1. The length of the CDR3 is 15 residues. Germline V gene data show CDR1 as MNHEY and CDR2 as SVGAGI. The V gene end was trimmed by 6 bases and the J gene end by 0 bases; junction bases not matched to a gene: 5. In DNA, the CDR3 is TGTGCCAGCAGCTGGACAGGGGCGACTAACTATGGCTACACCTTC. Encoded protein: CASSWTGATNYGYTF.